Listed here is a single TCR beta chain. Its antigen remains unidentified. Per germline, CDR1 MDHEN and CDR2 SYDVKM. Between the trimmed V and J ends, which lost 6 bases and 2 bases, there was a span of 5 bases. The CDR3 extends over 11 amino acids. Using immunoSEQ multiplex PCR, the repertoire was profiled, and TCRdb retains in-frame clones only, with some absent. The sample includes approximately 52,000 clones, 94% of them seen just once. The data are from a study of OX40 agonist ivuxolimab in advanced cancers. Whole-study findings and limits: The study found that CD8+ T cells averaged more expanded clones than CD4+. In the expanded peripheral T cells, antigen specificity was never determined.

The receptor was derived from an adult with an advanced solid tumor such as melanoma, head and neck, liver or kidney cancer. Sequencing was performed on CD4+ or CD8+ T cells sorted from blood, taken in a trial of the OX40 agonist ivuxolimab. V gene TRBV28 combines with J gene TRBJ2-7; D possibly corresponds to TRBD1 (5 bases). The CDR3 sequence is CASRDTYEQYF. The CDR3 bases are TGTGCCAGCAGGGACACCTACGAGCAGTACTTC.